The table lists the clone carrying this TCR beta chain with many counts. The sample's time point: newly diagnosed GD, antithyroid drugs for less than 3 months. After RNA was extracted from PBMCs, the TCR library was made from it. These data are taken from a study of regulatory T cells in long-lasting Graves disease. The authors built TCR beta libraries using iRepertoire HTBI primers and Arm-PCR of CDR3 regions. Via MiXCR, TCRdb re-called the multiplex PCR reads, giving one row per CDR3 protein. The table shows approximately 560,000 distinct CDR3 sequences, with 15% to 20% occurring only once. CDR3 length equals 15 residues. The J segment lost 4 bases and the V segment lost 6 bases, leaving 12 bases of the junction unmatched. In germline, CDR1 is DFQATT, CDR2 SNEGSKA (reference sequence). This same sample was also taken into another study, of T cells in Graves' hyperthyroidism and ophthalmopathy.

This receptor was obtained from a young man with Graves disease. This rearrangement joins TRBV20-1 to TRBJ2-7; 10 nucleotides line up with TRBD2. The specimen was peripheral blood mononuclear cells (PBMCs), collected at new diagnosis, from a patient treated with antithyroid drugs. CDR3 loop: CSAPTPGTSAYEQYF. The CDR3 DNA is TGCAGTGCACCTACACCCGGGACTAGCGCTTACGAGCAGTACTTC.